This TCR beta chain appears in the sequencing data of a study of CD8 T cells in Susac syndrome. Random hexamers served to reverse transcribe roughly 0.5 to 1 ug RNA. TCRdb called the immunoSEQ multiplex PCR reads again in MiXCR, with one record for every CDR3 protein. Of some 150,000 distinct CDR3 sequences in the sample, approximately 96% were seen once. Treatment-naive patients with stable or active relapsing-remitting disease were the multiple sclerosis controls. Germline CDR1 and CDR2: LGHDT and YNNKEL (reference sequence). The CDR3 consists of 16 residues. Losses at the gene ends were 1 base for V and 3 bases for J; bases not matched to a gene: 7.

The sequence was collected from a human donor with multiple sclerosis. The chain is built from TRBV3-1 and TRBJ2-5, with TRBD1 matching 8 bases. The source material was CD8+ T cells from PBMCs. CDR3: CASSQGGTGAKETQYF. For the CDR3, the DNA is TGTGCCAGCAGCCAAGGCGGGACAGGAGCAAAAGAGACCCAGTACTTC.